A single sample is the source of the 18 T cell receptor beta chains below, sequenced in a study of blood T cell repertoires in COVID-19. TCRdb's copy holds only in-frame clones and misses some; the assay was immunoSEQ multiplex PCR. This sample yields some 78,000 clones, of which 70% to 90% are seen a single time; 4.9% belongs to the top ten. What was sequenced was peripheral blood. These TCRs come from an elderly woman with active or convalescent COVID-19.

V and J are TRBV7-2 and TRBJ2-7; D is perhaps TRBD2 (6 bases). The germline V gene encodes CDR1 SGHTA and CDR2 FQGNSA. V was clipped by 5 bases and J by 4 bases, with 18 bases between them. The CDR3 is made up of 15 amino acids. DNA of the CDR3: TGTGCCAGCAGCCCCTCCTCTGCGGGGCGTTACGAGCAGTACTTC. Its translation is CASSPSSAGRYEQYF. Full variable domain (outside the CDR3, taken from reference TRBV7-2 and TRBJ2-7): GAGVSQSPSNKVTEKGKDVELRCDPISGHTALYWYRQSLGQGLEFLIYFQGNSAPDKSGLPSDRFSAERTGGSVSTLTIQRTQQEDSAVYLCASSPSSAGRYEQYFGPGTRLTVT.

The CDR3 nucleotides read TGTGCCAGCTCACCACTTACTAGCGGCACCGGGGAGCTGTTTTTT. This sequence encodes CASSPLTSGTGELFF. The V and J genes are TRBV18 and TRBJ2-2; 8 bases are a match to TRBD2. Trimming at V came to 1 base and at J to 4 bases, leaving 2 bases not matched to a gene. This CDR3 has 15 residues. CDR1 is KGHSH and CDR2 is LQKENI in the germline V gene.

The V gene is TRBV28, the J gene TRBJ1-2, with 7 bases identical to TRBD1. Germline CDR1 is MDHEN and CDR2 is SYDVKM. The V segment lost 5 bases and the J segment 2 bases; nucleotides outside the gene matches: 2. This CDR3 spans 13 amino acids. The DNA of the CDR3 is TGTGCCAGCAGTATGGGACAGAACTATGGCTACACCTTC. It is translated as CASSMGQNYGYTF.

The chain uses TRBV6-6 and TRBJ2-2; 13 bases align to TRBD2. CDR1 MNHNY and CDR2 SVGAGI come from the germline V gene (reference sequence). Trimming took 5 bases from V and 4 from J; bases not matched to a gene: 13. There are 19 residues in the CDR3. In nucleotides, the CDR3 is TGTGCCAGCAGTCTCTCTTTCGGGACTAGCGGGGCGGGCACCGGGGAGCTGTTTTTT. Amino acid sequence: CASSLSFGTSGAGTGELFF.

The chain is built from TRBV7-8 and TRBJ2-7; 11 nucleotides agree with TRBD2. The germline V gene has CDR1 SGHVS and CDR2 FQNEAQ. There are 14 residues in the CDR3. The V and J ends lost 5 bases and 4 bases, in that order; junction bases with no gene match: 4. The CDR3 spells CASSRLAGSYEQYF. Here the CDR3 DNA reads TGTGCCAGCAGCCGACTAGCGGGAAGTTACGAGCAGTACTTC.

The V and J genes are TRBV4-3 and TRBJ2-1; TRBD2 matches 7 bases. V gave up 0 bases and J gave up 2 bases; unmatched junction bases: 1. Per germline, CDR1 LGHNA and CDR2 YSLEER. The CDR3 sequence is 15 residues long. The CDR3 here is CASSQEAGAYNEQFF. The CDR3 region has the DNA TGCGCCAGCAGCCAAGAGGCGGGGGCCTACAATGAGCAGTTCTTC.

In DNA, the CDR3 is TGTGCCAGCAGTCCAGCGGGGGGCCCCTTCAATGAGCAGTTCTTC. It encodes CASSPAGGPFNEQFF. J is TRBJ2-1 and V is TRBV11-2, with 9 bases fitting TRBD2. The germline CDR1 and CDR2 sequences are SGHAT and FQNNGV. This CDR3 is 15 amino acids long. V was pared by 6 bases and J by 6 bases, with 9 bases of the junction left unmatched.

This chain connects TRBV10-2 to TRBJ1-2; the D gene is possibly TRBD1 (6 bases). CDR3 length: 13 residues. V was cut by 0 bases and J by 8 bases, with 10 bases left in between. Looked up from germline, CDR1 is WSHSY and CDR2 is SAAADI. CDR3 bases: TGCGCCAGCAGTGAGTCCCGACAGGTCGGCTACACCTTC. This sequence encodes CASSESRQVGYTF.

This clone was picked up one time. The chain combines TRBV6-5 with TRBJ1-2, with TRBD1 identical over 8 bases. Per the germline V gene, CDR1 is MNHEY and CDR2 is SVGAGI. This CDR3 has 15 residues. The junction had 4 bases not matched to a gene; V was cut back by 0 bases and J by 4 bases. CDR3 DNA: TGTGCCAGCAGTTACTCCTTGGACAGGGTCTATGGCTACACCTTC. It translates to CASSYSLDRVYGYTF.

This chain joins TRBV5-1 and TRBJ2-1; a possible D gene is TRBD2 (6 bases). The ends were cut back, 4 bases at V and 4 bases at J, with 9 bases in the middle. The germline CDR1 and CDR2 sequences are SGHRS and YFSETQ. The CDR3 covers 13 residues. This chain's CDR3 is CASSRGRYNEQFF. CDR3 DNA: TGCGCCAGCAGCCGGGGGAGGTACAATGAGCAGTTCTTC.

This clone occurred once. The J gene is TRBJ2-7, the V gene TRBV9, with 12 bases fitting TRBD2. The CDR3 contains 14 residues. Per germline, CDR1 SGDLS and CDR2 YYNGEE. Trimming took 0 bases from V and 6 from J; bases not matched to a gene: 1. This CDR3 is CASSVASGGAEQYF. CDR3 coding DNA: TGTGCCAGCAGCGTAGCTAGCGGGGGGGCCGAGCAGTACTTC.

This chain uses TRBV5-1 with TRBJ1-2; TRBD1 is a possible D gene (6 bases). The CDR3 runs 15 residues. Trimming pared 2 bases from V and 2 bases from J, leaving 13 bases between. Germline CDR1 reads SGHRS; CDR2 reads YFSETQ. The chain's CDR3 is CASSLNPTGNYGYTF. The DNA of the CDR3 is TGCGCCAGCAGCTTAAATCCGACAGGCAACTATGGCTACACCTTC.

In regard to this clone: Other DNA sequences from this sample encode an identical CDR3 as well. The chain uses TRBV18 and TRBJ2-7, with unresolved D. The CDR3 is 13 residues long. Germline CDR1 reads KGHSH; CDR2 reads LQKENI. Deletions cut 3 bases from V and 1 base from J, with 7 bases between. The chain's CDR3 is CASSPRLSYEQYF. The DNA of the CDR3 is TGTGCCAGCTCACCGAGGCTATCCTACGAGCAGTACTTC. Together with reference TRBV18 and TRBJ2-7, the CDR3 gives the full variable domain: NAGVMQNPRHLVRRRGQEARLRCSPMKGHSHVYWYRQLPEEGLKFMVYLQKENIIDESGMPKERFSAEFPKEGPSILRIQQVVRGDSAAYFCASSPRLSYEQYFGPGTRLTVT.

The gene calls are TRBV11-2 and TRBJ2-1; no firm D call. Germline CDR1 SGHAT, CDR2 FQNNGV. The V end was cut by 0 bases, the J end by 6 bases, with 12 bases between. The CDR3 runs 15 residues. In DNA form, the CDR3 reads TGTGCCAGCAGCTTAGATCTCGTTAGCATCAATGAGCAGTTCTTC. Its protein product is CASSLDLVSINEQFF.

The V and J genes are TRBV19 and TRBJ2-2, with 8 positions matching TRBD1. This CDR3 spans 15 amino acids. Trimming cost V 6 bases and J 0 bases; bases outside gene matches: 3. Per the germline V gene, CDR1 is LNHDA and CDR2 is SQIVND (reference sequence). Here the CDR3 DNA reads TGTGCCAGTAGGGAACAGGGGGCGAACACCGGGGAGCTGTTTTTT. It yields the protein CASREQGANTGELFF.

This clone occurred once. This sequence joins TRBV6-4 and TRBJ2-2; 8 bases are a match to TRBD1. Germline lookup yields CDR1 MRHNA and CDR2 SNTAGT. With V trimmed by 0 bases and J by 7 bases, 13 bases remained unmatched. The CDR3 has 18 residues. CDR3 DNA sequence: TGTGCCAGCAGTGACTCGAGTCCCGGGCAGGGGGCGGACGGGGAGCTGTTTTTT. This translates into CASSDSSPGQGADGELFF.

Only a few counts were recorded for this clone. This chain connects TRBV2 to TRBJ1-2; 10 bases fit TRBD1. The V and J ends lost 7 bases and 4 bases, in that order; junction bases with no gene match: 9. The CDR3 is 15 residues long. Germline loops: CDR1 SNHLY, CDR2 FYNNEI. CDR3 nucleotides: TGTGCCAGCACCGCCGAGACAGGGGGCCTCTATGGCTACACCTTC. Residues: CASTAETGGLYGYTF.

This clone was observed a handful of times. The chain uses TRBV27 and TRBJ2-7, with 9 bases that match TRBD1. CDR1 and CDR2 (germline): MNHEY, SMNVEV (reference sequence). The CDR3 spans 15 residues. J lost 2 bases, V lost 7 bases, and 9 bases had no gene match. The chain's CDR3 is CASTPRQGETYEQYF. CDR3 in DNA: TGTGCCAGCACCCCTCGACAGGGGGAGACCTACGAGCAGTACTTC.